Here is one TCR beta chain with its context. The germline V gene encodes CDR1 KGHSH and CDR2 LQKENI. V lost 2 bases, J lost 2 bases, and 9 bases lay in between. The CDR3 is made up of 14 amino acids. This record comes from a study of blood T cell repertoires in COVID-19. Original handling: Reference gene primer amplification yielded estimated nucleated cell counts. The data were produced by immunoSEQ multiplex PCR, yet TCRdb's version contains in-frame clones alone and is incomplete. That table supplies the V and J calls and clone size; D and trimming were determined from the DNA. The sample yields 100,000 to 150,000 clones, around nine tenths seen once.

Material for sequencing was peripheral blood. The receptor comes from a man in his fifties or sixties with COVID-19, enrolled during active disease. This sequence joins TRBV18 and TRBJ2-5; D is undetermined. CDR3 bases: TGTGCCAGCTCACCAGGTTCCGGGCAAGAGACCCAGTACTTC. This sequence encodes CASSPGSGQETQYF.